Following are 14 T cell receptor beta chains from one sample sequenced in a study of T-cell reconstitution after alpha-beta-depleted transplantation in children. Preparation of the TCRbeta library used unique molecular identifiers. MiXCR was run by TCRdb on the PCR reads, yielding one entry per CDR3 protein. The profile shows about 830,000 distinct CDR3 sequences, 16% of them singletons. The sequencing here drew on PBMCs, mostly from graft donor cells, taken 360 days after TCRalphabeta/CD19-depleted stem cell transplant. These receptor sequences come from a male patient between 5 and 17 years old who had a stem cell transplant for acute lymphoblastic leukemia, so the T cells may come from the graft donor.

This clonotype has just a few counts. V gene TRBV6-1 combines with J gene TRBJ2-2; 10 positions agree with TRBD2. Germline V gene data show CDR1 as MNHNS and CDR2 as SASEGT. The CDR3 loop spans 13 amino acids. Losses at the gene ends were 10 bases for V and 7 bases for J; bases not matched to a gene: 6. The CDR3 reads CATKLAGDGELFF. In DNA, the CDR3 is TGTGCCACCAAGCTAGCGGGAGACGGGGAGCTGTTTTTT.

The CDR3 spells CAIPGQGNGYTF. CDR3 nucleotides: TGTGCCATCCCGGGACAGGGGAATGGCTACACCTTC. V gene TRBV10-3 combines with J gene TRBJ1-2, with 10 bases aligning to TRBD1. Trimming removed 8 bases from V and 6 bases from J; junction bases left unmatched: 3. Germline CDR1 and CDR2: ENHRY and SYGVKD. This CDR3 comprises 12 residues.

Only a few counts were recorded for this clonotype. The chain couples TRBV5-1 to TRBJ2-7; 14 nucleotides line up with TRBD2. Germline CDR1 is SGHRS and CDR2 is YFSETQ. The CDR3 spans 17 residues. J gave up 0 bases and V 4 bases, and 6 bases lay outside the gene matches. This CDR3 reads CASSGGLAGVLSYEQYF. CDR3 nucleotide sequence: TGCGCCAGCAGCGGGGGACTAGCGGGAGTTCTCTCCTACGAGCAGTACTTC.

This clonotype was observed at least ten times. The chain is built from TRBV28 and TRBJ1-4; no clear D. The germline V gene encodes CDR1 MDHEN and CDR2 SYDVKM. V dropped 5 bases and J dropped 0 bases, with 10 bases sitting between them. The CDR3 contains 15 residues. Written as DNA, the CDR3 is TGTGCCAGCAGTCCTTACCCTACAACTAATGAAAAACTGTTTTTT. Residues: CASSPYPTTNEKLFF. The full variable domain, rest sourced from reference TRBV28 and TRBJ1-4, is DVKVTQSSRYLVKRTGEKVFLECVQDMDHENMFWYRQDPGLGLRLIYFSYDVKMKEKGDIPEGYSVSREKKERFSLILESASTNQTSMYLCASSPYPTTNEKLFFGSGTQLSVL.

The chain combines TRBV5-1 with TRBJ2-7; D not certain. The germline V and J ends were trimmed by 2 bases and 0 bases, with 15 bases remaining between them. The CDR3 consists of 16 residues. Germline V gene lookup returns CDR1 SGHRS and CDR2 YFSETQ. The CDR3 region has the DNA TGCGCCAGCAGCTTTAGTAGAGCCCCTGCCTCCTACGAGCAGTACTTC. Translated, it gives CASSFSRAPASYEQYF.

The gene calls are TRBV5-1 and TRBJ2-6; possibly TRBD1 for D (5 bases). The CDR3 covers 17 residues. Trimming took off 0 bases at V and 0 bases at J, with 10 bases between the two ends. Looked up from germline, CDR1 is SGHRS and CDR2 is YFSETQ. CDR3 in DNA: TGCGCCAGCAGCTTGGCAGGGTTCCACTCTGGGGCCAACGTCCTGACTTTC. This sequence encodes CASSLAGFHSGANVLTF.

The chain links TRBV12-3 or TRBV12-4 to TRBJ1-3; D remains ambiguous. The V end lost 3 bases, the J end lost 2 bases, and 11 bases lay between the germline ends. The CDR3 runs 15 residues. Written as DNA, the CDR3 is TGTGCCAGCAGTTTGTTCCGGGCTCCTGGAAACACCATATATTTT. Its protein is CASSLFRAPGNTIYF.

This clonotype occurred a few times. The junction departs from germline at one end; a sequencing error may be responsible. V is TRBV4-2 and J is TRBJ1-5, with 8 nucleotides matching TRBD1. This CDR3 is 14 amino acids long. Germline V gives CDR1 LGHNA, CDR2 YNFKEQ. This CDR3 reads CASSRDRGNRPQHF. CDR3 sequence (DNA): TGTGCCAGCAGTCGCGACAGGGGAAATCGGCCCCAGCATTTT.

V usage is TRBV20-1 and J usage is TRBJ2-3; 7 nucleotides line up with TRBD2. The CDR3 runs 14 residues. Germline V lookup: CDR1 DFQATT, CDR2 SNEGSKA (reference sequence). This CDR3 reads CIGLAREDTYTQYF. Written as DNA, the CDR3 is TGCATTGGACTTGCACGGGAGGACACCTATACGCAGTATTTT.

The table lists this clonotype with a few counts. The rearrangement joins TRBV13 to TRBJ2-6, with 8 bases matching TRBD1. There are 17 residues in the CDR3. Germline CDR1 PRHDT, CDR2 FYEKMQ (reference sequence). Trimming took 5 bases from V and 4 from J; bases not matched to a gene: 10. This CDR3 is CASSDRQGSTGANVLTF. In DNA, the CDR3 is TGTGCCAGCAGCGACCGACAGGGGTCTACCGGGGCCAACGTCCTGACTTTC.

This chain links TRBV18 with TRBJ1-2, with a tentative D call TRBD1 (5 bases). Per the germline V gene, CDR1 is KGHSH and CDR2 is LQKENI. The CDR3 runs 14 residues. The germline V and J ends were trimmed by 2 bases and 7 bases, with 14 bases remaining between them. In DNA form, the CDR3 reads TGTGCCAGCTCACCAGCCTACAGGTCTGGTGGCTACACCTTC. Protein: CASSPAYRSGGYTF. Combining the CDR3 with reference TRBV18 and TRBJ1-2 gives the whole variable domain NAGVMQNPRHLVRRRGQEARLRCSPMKGHSHVYWYRQLPEEGLKFMVYLQKENIIDESGMPKERFSAEFPKEGPSILRIQQVVRGDSAAYFCASSPAYRSGGYTFGSGTRLTVV.

The chain links TRBV5-1 to TRBJ2-7; D is perhaps TRBD1 (5 bases). This CDR3 has 15 residues. Trimming took off 3 bases at V and 0 bases at J, with 13 bases between the two ends. Germline-derived CDR1 and CDR2 are SGHRS and YFSETQ. CDR3 in amino acids: CASSSEQGFSYEQYF. The CDR3 bases are TGCGCCAGCAGCTCGGAGCAGGGTTTCTCCTACGAGCAGTACTTC.

This clonotype was found a few times. The chain carries TRBV12-3 or TRBV12-4 and TRBJ1-1; D ambiguous. CDR3 length: 13 residues. Trimming pared 6 bases from V and 10 bases from J, leaving 18 bases between. CDR3 protein: CASSRAEGSRAFF. For the CDR3, the DNA is TGTGCCAGCAGCCGAGCGGAGGGTTCGCGAGCTTTCTTT.

The gene calls are TRBV5-1 and TRBJ2-5, with 9 bases identical to TRBD1. The length of the CDR3 is 15 residues. Germline V gene sequence: CDR1 SGHRS, CDR2 YFSETQ. The V gene end was trimmed by 3 bases and the J gene end by 2 bases; junction bases not matched to a gene: 5. CDR3 sequence (DNA): TGCGCCAGCAGCTCCCCTGACAGGGGGCAAGAGACCCAGTACTTC. It is translated as CASSSPDRGQETQYF.